This passage covers 14 T cell receptor beta chains from one sample sequenced in a study of T cell responses to AZD1222 COVID-19 vaccine. Here immunoSEQ multiplex PCR was the method, and the copy in TCRdb shows in-frame clones only, minus some. The sample contains fewer than 200,000 clones, around 90% of which appear only once. Sequenced material: peripheral blood, taken 28 days after the second dose of the MenACWY control vaccine. These receptors all come from an adult who received the MenACWY meningococcal vaccine as a control.

This rearrangement joins TRBV7-9 to TRBJ2-1; TRBD2 matches 9 bases. The CDR3 length is 15 residues. Germline V gene data show CDR1 as SEHNR and CDR2 as FQNEAQ (reference sequence). V trimming: 2 bases; J trimming: 6 bases; junction bases outside the gene matches: 5. The CDR3 DNA follows: TGTGCCAGCAGCTTATTAGCGGGAGCATTCAATGAGCAGTTCTTC. Amino acid sequence: CASSLLAGAFNEQFF.

This clone appeared once. The J gene is TRBJ1-5, the V gene TRBV18; a weak D match, TRBD1 (6 bases). The CDR3 is made up of 18 amino acids. Looked up from germline, CDR1 is KGHSH and CDR2 is LQKENI. The V and J ends lost 4 bases and 0 bases respectively, with 19 bases between them. The CDR3 bases are TGTGCCAGCTCACTACGCCCAGGACAGCCTTATAGCAATCAGCCCCAGCATTTT. Protein: CASSLRPGQPYSNQPQHF.

This chain links TRBV7-8 with TRBJ2-7; weak D call: TRBD2 (6 bases). V was trimmed by 1 base and J by 6 bases, leaving 25 bases between them. CDR3 length: 18 residues. Germline V lookup: CDR1 SGHVS, CDR2 FQNEAQ. This CDR3 is CASSLVGLTETGEREQYF. CDR3 bases: TGTGCCAGCAGCTTAGTCGGGCTGACCGAAACGGGAGAGCGCGAGCAGTACTTC. Supplemented by reference TRBV7-8 and TRBJ2-7, the full variable domain reads GAGVSQSPRYKVAKRGQDVALRCDPISGHVSLFWYQQALGQGPEFLTYFQNEAQLDKSGLPSDRFFAERPEGSVSTLKIQRTQQEDSAVYLCASSLVGLTETGEREQYFGPGTRLTVT.

The chain carries TRBV5-1 and TRBJ1-5, with D unclear. The CDR3 is made up of 14 amino acids. Germline-derived CDR1 and CDR2 are SGHRS and YFSETQ. The ends were cut back, 0 bases at V and 1 base at J, with 5 bases in the middle. The CDR3, as DNA: TGCGCCAGCAGCTTGGGACTCAGCAATCAGCCCCAGCATTTT. It specifies CASSLGLSNQPQHF. Full variable domain (remainder filled in from reference TRBV5-1 and TRBJ1-5): KAGVTQTPRYLIKTRGQQVTLSCSPISGHRSVSWYQQTPGQGLQFLFEYFSETQRNKGNFPGRFSGRQFSNSRSEMNVSTLELGDSALYLCASSLGLSNQPQHFGDGTRLSIL.

This chain uses TRBV20-1 with TRBJ2-7; TRBD2 matches at 10 bases. This CDR3 is built from 15 residues. The germline gives CDR1 DFQATT, CDR2 SNEGSKA (reference sequence). The V gene end was trimmed by 3 bases and the J gene end by 2 bases; junction bases not matched to a gene: 7. CDR3 bases: TGCAGTGCTAGTCAGCTAGCGGGAGTCCCCTACGAGCAGTACTTC. Its protein product is CSASQLAGVPYEQYF.

The J gene is TRBJ1-4, the V gene TRBV24-1, with D unresolved. V lost 4 bases and J lost 7, with 18 bases in between. Germline V CDR1 and CDR2: KGHDR, SFDVKD. The CDR3 is 16 amino acids. Here the CDR3 reads CATSDPRTGSLEKLFF. CDR3 sequence (DNA): TGTGCCACCAGTGACCCCAGGACTGGCAGCCTTGAAAAACTGTTTTTT.

The rearrangement uses TRBV12-3 or TRBV12-4 and TRBJ2-2, with D uncertain. Trimming took off 1 base at V and 5 bases at J, with 2 bases between the two ends. The CDR3 has 12 residues. The CDR3 nucleotides are TGTGCCAGCAGTTTAGGAACCGGGGAGCTGTTTTTT. Translating gives CASSLGTGELFF.

The chain is built from TRBV5-5 and TRBJ1-5, with 10 nucleotides matching TRBD1. The CDR3 has 15 amino acids. From germline, CDR1 is SGHKS and CDR2 YYEKEE (reference sequence). Germline trimming cut 0 bases from V and 5 bases from J; bases unmatched to any gene: 2. CDR3 sequence (DNA): TGTGCCAGCAGCTTGGACGGGACAGGGGATCAGCCCCAGCATTTT. It is translated as CASSLDGTGDQPQHF.

The V gene is TRBV11-3, the J gene TRBJ2-2, with D uncertain. The germline V gene encodes CDR1 SGHNT and CDR2 YENEEA. V shed 0 bases and J shed 5 bases, with 4 bases lying between them. The CDR3 loop spans 13 amino acids. This chain's CDR3 is CASSLDLTGELFF. In DNA, the CDR3 is TGTGCCAGCAGCTTAGATTTAACCGGGGAGCTGTTTTTT.

The V call is TRBV7-9, the J call TRBJ2-7, with TRBD2 matching over 12 bases. The CDR3 is made up of 16 amino acids. CDR1 is SEHNR, CDR2 FQNEAQ, per germline (reference sequence). V shed 4 bases and J 2 bases; nucleotides not matched to a gene: 6. The CDR3 is CASSSLGLAGTYEQYF. The CDR3 coding sequence is TGTGCCAGCAGCTCCTTAGGACTAGCGGGAACCTACGAGCAGTACTTC.

The rearrangement links TRBV6-5 to TRBJ2-7; 9 bases fit TRBD2. The CDR3 runs to 15 residues. The germline CDR1 and CDR2 sequences are MNHEY and SVGAGI. Trimming at V came to 0 bases and at J to 4 bases, leaving 4 bases not matched to a gene. CDR3 coding DNA: TGTGCCAGCAGTTACTCCCCTAGCGGGACATACGAGCAGTACTTC. As protein: CASSYSPSGTYEQYF.

Only a few counts were recorded for this clone. The genes are TRBV5-1 and TRBJ1-1; D is ambiguous. Trimming took off 1 base at V and 6 bases at J, with 7 bases between the two ends. This CDR3 has 12 residues. Germline CDR1 is SGHRS and CDR2 is YFSETQ. This chain's CDR3 is CASSLSQSEAFF. The CDR3 DNA follows: TGCGCCAGCAGCTTGAGTCAGTCTGAAGCTTTCTTT. Complete variable domain (other parts from reference TRBV5-1 and TRBJ1-1): KAGVTQTPRYLIKTRGQQVTLSCSPISGHRSVSWYQQTPGQGLQFLFEYFSETQRNKGNFPGRFSGRQFSNSRSEMNVSTLELGDSALYLCASSLSQSEAFFGQGTRLTVV.

The chain joins TRBV19 to TRBJ2-1, with D tentatively TRBD1 (5 bases). Germline V gene data show CDR1 as LNHDA and CDR2 as SQIVND (reference sequence). The V end lost 3 bases, the J end lost 4 bases, and 13 bases lay between the germline ends. The CDR3 runs to 15 residues. CDR3 amino acids: CASSMTASPYNEQFF. CDR3 sequence (DNA): TGTGCCAGTAGTATGACAGCTTCGCCGTACAATGAGCAGTTCTTC.

This rearrangement joins TRBV5-1 to TRBJ1-1; D not resolved. The germline V gene has CDR1 SGHRS and CDR2 YFSETQ. This CDR3 spans 13 amino acids. The V and J ends lost 5 bases and 0 bases respectively, with 8 bases between them. CDR3 residues: CASSSTLNTEAFF. In DNA form, the CDR3 reads TGCGCCAGCAGTTCTACGTTGAACACTGAAGCTTTCTTT.